The next 13 T cell receptor beta chains were all read from a single sample in a study of blood T cell repertoires in COVID-19. Generated by immunoSEQ multiplex PCR, the TCRdb table keeps only in-frame clones and is missing some. The sample lists fewer than 200,000 clones, around 83% occurring once. The sequencing input was PBMCs or T cells enriched from blood (not recorded which). The receptor set was obtained from a woman in her forties or fifties in a cohort exposed to, infected with or recovered from COVID-19 (not recorded which).

The chain is built from TRBV7-3 and TRBJ2-3, with TRBD2 identical over 8 bases. Unmatched junction bases numbered 1, after V lost 2 bases and J lost 6 bases. Germline-derived CDR1 and CDR2 are SGHTA and FQGTGA. CDR3 length equals 13 residues. This CDR3 reads CASSLVAGDTQYF. The CDR3 nucleotides read TGTGCCAGCAGCTTAGTAGCGGGGGATACGCAGTATTTT.

V and J are TRBV16 and TRBJ1-6, with 7 nucleotides matching TRBD1. CDR1 is KGHSY and CDR2 is FQNENV in the germline V gene. The CDR3 extends over 17 amino acids. V lost 6 bases and J lost 5; bases outside the gene matches: 13. The chain's CDR3 is CASRKGGPGQHNSPLHF. As DNA, the CDR3 is TGTGCCAGCAGAAAGGGGGGACCGGGACAGCATAATTCACCCCTCCACTTT.

This clone was seen more than once but under ten times. The chain has TRBV5-6 and TRBJ1-1; D uncertain. V dropped 4 bases and J dropped 6 bases, with 16 bases sitting between them. The V gene's germline CDR1 is SGHDT and CDR2 YYEEEE. This CDR3 comprises 14 residues. The DNA for the CDR3 is TGTGCCAGCAGCCGACAAAAAAAAGATTCTGAAGCTTTCTTT. Amino acids: CASSRQKKDSEAFF.

The V and J genes are TRBV5-4 and TRBJ1-1, with TRBD1 matching 7 bases. V lost 4 bases, J lost 3 bases, and 12 bases stayed unmatched. Germline loops: CDR1 SGHNT, CDR2 YYREEE (reference sequence). This CDR3 contains 16 residues. CDR3 sequence: CASSQGGRGLDTEAFF. The CDR3 DNA is TGTGCCAGCAGCCAAGGGGGCCGGGGGCTAGACACTGAAGCTTTCTTT.

CDR3 sequence: CASSLAAGGTGNTIYF. CDR3 coding DNA: TGTGCCAGCAGCTTGGCCGCTGGGGGCACTGGAAACACCATATATTTT. This sequence joins TRBV5-5 and TRBJ1-3; weak D call: TRBD1 (6 bases). Per the germline V gene, CDR1 is SGHKS and CDR2 is YYEKEE (reference sequence). The V end was cut by 0 bases, the J end by 2 bases, with 12 bases between. This CDR3 is 16 amino acids long.

On this clone itself: Other DNA sequences in the same sample also yield this CDR3. The chain couples TRBV9 to TRBJ2-7, with D unclear. CDR1 SGDLS and CDR2 YYNGEE come from the germline V gene. The germline V and J ends were trimmed by 0 bases and 2 bases, with 9 bases remaining between them. The CDR3 extends over 14 amino acids. The CDR3 spells CASSVGAGTYEQYF. Here the CDR3 DNA reads TGTGCCAGCAGCGTAGGGGCAGGTACCTACGAGCAGTACTTC.

CDR3 loop: CASSEAWLAGDPGELFF. CDR3 DNA: TGTGCCAGCAGTGAAGCGTGGCTAGCGGGAGATCCCGGGGAGCTGTTTTTT. The chain combines TRBV6-1 with TRBJ2-2; 10 bases are a match to TRBD2. V lost 0 bases and J lost 6; bases outside the gene matches: 7. There are 17 residues in the CDR3. Germline CDR1 MNHNS, CDR2 SASEGT.

V is TRBV6-2 or TRBV6-3 and J is TRBJ2-7; TRBD2 matches 11 bases. The CDR3 length is 16 residues. Trimming removed 6 bases from V and 0 bases from J; junction bases left unmatched: 7. Germline CDR1 is MNHEY and CDR2 is SVGEGT. CDR3 bases: TGTGCCAGCAGCCAACTAGCGGGAGCTTCCTCCTACGAGCAGTACTTC. It is translated as CASSQLAGASSYEQYF.

V and J are TRBV3-1 (or the pseudogene TRBV3-2) and TRBJ2-7, with D possibly being TRBD1 (6 bases). The CDR3 loop spans 15 amino acids. V was pared by 2 bases and J by 3 bases, with 14 bases between. In germline, CDR1 is LGHDT, CDR2 YNNKEL (reference sequence). CDR3 DNA: TGTGCCAGCAGCCAATGGGTGGACAGCTTCTACGAGCAGTACTTC. As protein: CASSQWVDSFYEQYF.

The chain recombines TRBV27 with TRBJ1-2; TRBD1 aligns across 12 bases. The V segment lost 5 bases and the J segment 2 bases; nucleotides outside the gene matches: 12. Germline loops: CDR1 MNHEY, CDR2 SMNVEV (reference sequence). The CDR3 totals 18 residues. The CDR3 loop reads CASSKGQGATYSNYGYTF. The CDR3 DNA reads as TGTGCCAGCAGTAAGGGACAGGGGGCAACCTACTCAAACTATGGCTACACCTTC.

The chain joins TRBV21-1 to TRBJ2-1; the table's D call TRBD2 went unverified against the DNA. TRBV21-1 is flagged as a pseudogene. The CDR3 loop spans 15 amino acids. CDR3 coding DNA: TGTGCCAGCATCAAACGGGAGGGGGCTTGCAATGAGCAGTTCTTC. Translated, it gives CASIKREGACNEQFF.

V and J are TRBV5-6 and TRBJ1-1; a weak D match, TRBD1 (5 bases). V lost 4 bases to trimming and J lost 2 bases, with 12 bases between them. Germline V CDR1 and CDR2: SGHDT, YYEEEE. CDR3 length: 14 residues. CDR3 protein: CASSPGLPNTEAFF. CDR3 DNA sequence: TGTGCCAGCAGCCCGGGACTTCCAAACACTGAAGCTTTCTTT.

This chain joins TRBV7-2 and TRBJ2-7; TRBD1 agrees at 9 bases. The CDR3 has 16 residues. V trimming: 3 bases; J trimming: 4 bases; junction bases outside the gene matches: 10. CDR1 and CDR2 from the germline V gene are SGHTA and FQGNSA. The CDR3 DNA is TGTGCCAGCAGCTTTATCGCGGGACAGGGTGCATACGAGCAGTACTTC. This gives the protein CASSFIAGQGAYEQYF.